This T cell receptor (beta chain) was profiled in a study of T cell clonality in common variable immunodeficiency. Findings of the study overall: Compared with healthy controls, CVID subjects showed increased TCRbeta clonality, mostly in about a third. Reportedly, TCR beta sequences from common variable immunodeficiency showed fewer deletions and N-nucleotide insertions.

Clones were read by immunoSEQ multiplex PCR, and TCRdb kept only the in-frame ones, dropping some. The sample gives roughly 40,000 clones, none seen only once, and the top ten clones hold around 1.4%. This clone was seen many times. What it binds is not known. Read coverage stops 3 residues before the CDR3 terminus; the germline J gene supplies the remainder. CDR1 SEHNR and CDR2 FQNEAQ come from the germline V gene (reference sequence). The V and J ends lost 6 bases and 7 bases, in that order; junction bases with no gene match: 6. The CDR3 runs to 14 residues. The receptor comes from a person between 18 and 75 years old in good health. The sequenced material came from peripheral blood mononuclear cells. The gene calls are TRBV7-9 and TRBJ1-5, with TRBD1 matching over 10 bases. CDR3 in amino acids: CASRLGQGDQPQHF. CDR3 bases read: TGTGCCAGCAGGCTCGGACAGGGGGACCAGCCC.